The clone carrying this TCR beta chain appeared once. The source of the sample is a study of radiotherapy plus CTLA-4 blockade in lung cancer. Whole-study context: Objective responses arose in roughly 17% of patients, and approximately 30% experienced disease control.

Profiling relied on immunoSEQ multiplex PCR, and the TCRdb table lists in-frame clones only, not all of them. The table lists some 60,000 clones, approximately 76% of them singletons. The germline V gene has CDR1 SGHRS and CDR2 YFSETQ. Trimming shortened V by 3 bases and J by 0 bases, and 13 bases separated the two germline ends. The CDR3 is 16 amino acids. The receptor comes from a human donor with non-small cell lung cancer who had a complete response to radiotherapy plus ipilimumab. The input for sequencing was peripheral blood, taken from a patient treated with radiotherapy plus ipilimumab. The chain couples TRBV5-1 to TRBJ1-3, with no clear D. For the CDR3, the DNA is TGCGCCAGCAGCTCTGAGGCGGCCGTCTCTGGAAACACCATATATTTT. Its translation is CASSSEAAVSGNTIYF.